This T cell receptor beta chain appears in the sequencing data of a study of early T cells in non-severe SARS-CoV-2 infection. Study-level information: Investigators sequenced bulk RNA drawn from unsorted whole blood, and chains remained unpaired. Whole-study findings and limits: The VDJdb matching leaned toward anti-spike CD8 responses and overlooked private and CD4 specificities.

Researchers attached unique molecular identifiers to individual cDNA molecules. TCRdb redid the calling of the 5' RACE reads with MiXCR, one entry per CDR3 protein. The sample yields approximately 100,000 distinct CDR3 sequences, 14% seen once. Points on this clonotype: Its antigen is currently unknown.

The CDR3 length is 16 residues. V shed 5 bases, J shed 2 bases, and the junction held 8 bases outside the gene matches. Germline V gives CDR1 SGHTA, CDR2 FQGNSA. This clonotype originated in an adult who was a healthcare worker with PCR-confirmed SARS-CoV-2 infection or an uninfected control (not recorded which). Sequencing was done on a sample of whole blood. The chain combines TRBV7-2 with TRBJ2-7; 11 nucleotides match TRBD2. CDR3 in amino acids: CASSVHTSGGTYEQYF. The CDR3 nucleotides are TGTGCCAGCAGCGTGCATACTAGCGGGGGTACCTACGAGCAGTACTTC.